Included here is one T cell receptor beta chain sequence, with context. The sample belongs to a study of cytomegalovirus exposure and HLA in healthy donors. PCR amplification relied on 60 Vbeta primers (plus 13 Jbeta primers). Sequencing used immunoSEQ multiplex PCR; TCRdb keeps in-frame clones, though not all of them. The sample includes 78,000 or so clones, roughly 84% of them seen just once. The CDR3 runs to 14 residues. The germline V gene encodes CDR1 SEHNR and CDR2 FQNEAQ (reference sequence). V lost 1 base to trimming and J lost 10 bases, with 16 bases between them. The chain couples TRBV7-9 to TRBJ1-1; possible D gene TRBD1, 5 bases. Sequenced material: PBMCs. This TCR was recovered from a woman aged 50 to 65 in good health and CMV-seronegative. CDR3 sequence reads: CASSLGGEDRRAFF. CDR3 sequence (DNA): TGTGCCAGCAGCTTAGGAGGGGAGGACCGTCGAGCTTTCTTT.